Listed below are T cell receptor beta chains from one sample, sequenced in a study of cytomegalovirus exposure and HLA in healthy donors. Profiled with immunoSEQ multiplex PCR; TCRdb holds only in-frame clones, not every one. The sample yields about 91,000 clones, 64% seen once. The source material was PBMCs. The receptor source for this set is a human donor in good health. The conserved cysteine and the conserved F or W are not part of the CDR3 here.

CDR3 length,V gene,J gene,CDR3 protein
13,TRBV29-1,TRBJ2-3,SVELVGLSTDTQY
14,TRBV11-2,TRBJ1-1,ASSFAVEEFGTEAF
14,TRBV30,TRBJ1-2,AWSVGTSPGGYGYT
13,TRBV9,TRBJ1-1,ASSARDSTNTEAF
9,TRBV5-6,TRBJ2-1,ASSFNNEQF
14,TRBV18,TRBJ1-6,ASSSTRQGYNSPLH
13,TRBV6-5,TRBJ2-1,ASSYDRGSYNEQF
10,TRBV5-4,TRBJ1-1,ASSFGGTEAF
13,TRBV28,TRBJ2-4,ASSRTGSAKNIQY
15,TRBV7-9,TRBJ2-3,ASSSSLSSHSADTQY
13,TRBV11-1,TRBJ1-4,ASSFDPGQVEKLF
13,TRBV11-2,TRBJ1-4,ASTREQGRNEKLF
16,TRBV19,TRBJ2-6,ASSMGTGGLSGANVLT
10,TRBV6-5,TRBJ2-5,ASSKAGGTQY
12,TRBV25-1,TRBJ2-7,ASSEWGQSYEQY
14,TRBV7-9,TRBJ2-3,ASSLVQGGYTDTQY
11,TRBV13,TRBJ2-7,ASSGDRPYEQY
10,TRBV7-2,TRBJ2-3,ASSPTSGGQY
13,TRBV14,TRBJ2-1,ASSRRTGIYNEQF
14,TRBV7-9,TRBJ2-1,ASSGPLAGEYNEQF
11,TRBV9,TRBJ2-7,ASSVGTSLGQY
10,TRBV7-9,TRBJ2-5,ASSLNRETQY
11,TRBV29-1,TRBJ2-1,SALPRASPEQF
12,TRBV4-3,TRBJ1-6,ASSQDYSNSPLH
11,TRBV6-1,TRBJ1-2,ASRRTGNYGYT
11,TRBV7-9,TRBJ1-2,ASSPEGVNGYT
12,TRBV30,TRBJ1-2,AWSPTGFNYGYT
10,TRBV5-5,TRBJ2-7,ASSFGVYEQY
12,TRBV30,TRBJ1-4,AWSRQGSNEKLF
13,TRBV19,TRBJ1-2,ASSIAPDRDYGYT
14,TRBV28,TRBJ1-2,ASSLPPGQGPRGYT
13,TRBV5-4,TRBJ2-1,ASSPGGAGYNEQF
11,TRBV4-1,NA,ASSPRQGYEQY
13,TRBV7-8,TRBJ1-2,ASSSFSTGANGYT
13,TRBV14,TRBJ2-3,ASSQRTSGTDTQY
12,TRBV9,TRBJ1-6,ASSVEQKNSPLH
15,TRBV19,TRBJ2-6,ASSILPGQGKSNVLT
15,TRBV7-7,TRBJ1-5,ASSLARGGIGNQPQH
10,TRBV6-1,TRBJ2-2,ASSKAGGELF